This T cell receptor beta chain emerged from a study of blood T cells in healthy people across ages. A sample-barcoded 5' primer and a J-beta primer mix were used in a second PCR of roughly 6 to 11 cycles. One entry per CDR3 protein, called by TCRdb with MiXCR from the 5' RACE reads. The sample carries 800,000 to 1,300,000 distinct CDR3 sequences, under 30% recorded once. J was trimmed by 3 bases and V by 3 bases; bases with no gene match: 4. This CDR3 contains 14 residues. Per germline, CDR1 DFQATT and CDR2 SNEGSKA (reference sequence). General observations from the study: Unsorted PBMC material precluded a definitive naive versus antigen-experienced comparison. Estimates of diversity drawn from one million T cells were considered underestimates.

Comment on this clonotype: Its cognate antigen is unknown.

The same data also went into a second study, on T cells of mothers and their children.

The sample consisted of blood. The chain has TRBV20-1 and TRBJ2-7, with 11 nucleotides matching TRBD1. The TCR originated in a girl aged 2 to 9 in good health. The CDR3 is CSASSGQGDYEQYF. The CDR3 DNA reads as TGCAGTGCTAGTTCGGGACAGGGGGACTACGAGCAGTACTTC.